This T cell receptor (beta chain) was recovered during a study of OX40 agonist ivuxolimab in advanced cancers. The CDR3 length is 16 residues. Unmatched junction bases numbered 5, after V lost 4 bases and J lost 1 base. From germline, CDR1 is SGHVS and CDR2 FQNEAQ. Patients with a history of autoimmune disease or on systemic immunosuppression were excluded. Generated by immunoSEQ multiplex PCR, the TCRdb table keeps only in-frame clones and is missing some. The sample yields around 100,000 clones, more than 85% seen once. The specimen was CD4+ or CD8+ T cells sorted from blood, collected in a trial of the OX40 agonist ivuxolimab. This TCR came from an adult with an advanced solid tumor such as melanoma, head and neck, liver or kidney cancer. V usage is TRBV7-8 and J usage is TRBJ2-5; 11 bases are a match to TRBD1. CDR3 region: CASSYGTGGFQETQYF. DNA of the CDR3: TGTGCCAGCAGCTACGGGACAGGGGGTTTCCAAGAGACCCAGTACTTC.